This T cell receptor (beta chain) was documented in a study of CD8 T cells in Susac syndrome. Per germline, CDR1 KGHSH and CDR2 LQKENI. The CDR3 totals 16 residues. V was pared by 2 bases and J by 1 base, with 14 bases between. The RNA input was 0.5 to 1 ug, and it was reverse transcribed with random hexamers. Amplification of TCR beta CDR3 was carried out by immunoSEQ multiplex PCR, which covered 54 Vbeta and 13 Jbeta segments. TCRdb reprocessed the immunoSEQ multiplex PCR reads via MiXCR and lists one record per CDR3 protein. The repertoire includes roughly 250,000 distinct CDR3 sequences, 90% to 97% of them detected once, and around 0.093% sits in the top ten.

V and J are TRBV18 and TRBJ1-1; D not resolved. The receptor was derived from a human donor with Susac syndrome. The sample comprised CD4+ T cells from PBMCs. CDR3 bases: TGTGCCAGCTCACCATTCGACTCCTTGTCGAACACTGAAGCTTTCTTT. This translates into CASSPFDSLSNTEAFF.